A selection of T cell receptor beta chains follows, all from one sample in a study of vaccination effects on CD4 cells after COVID-19. Antigens of these TCRs are unknown. TCRdb keeps only in-frame clones here, not all; method: immunoSEQ multiplex PCR. The sample holds tens of thousands of clones, approximately 75% seen once. Here the sequenced sample was CD4+ T cells from PBMCs cultured without peptide, taken before COVID-19 vaccination. The receptors derive from a human donor who received a COVID-19 vaccine. The conserved cysteine and the conserved F or W are not part of the CDR3 here.

>TRBV7-8|TRBJ1-5
ASSYQTGGYNQPQH
>TRBV12-3/TRBV12-4|TRBJ1-2
ASSRGNYGYT
>TRBV4-3|TRBJ1-2
ASSRDRVDGYT
>TRBV5-4|TRBJ2-1
ASSPKVTSPGEQF
>TRBV2|TRBJ1-6
AGQALLDGSPLH
>TRBV4-2|TRBJ1-1
ASSQDPYRLNTEAF
>TRBV6-4|TRBJ2-3
ATSQGHTDTQY
>TRBV6-6|TRBJ2-2
ASIKEGRGGELF
>TRBV11-2|TRBJ1-2
ASSPLWQKNNYGYT
>TRBV3-1/TRBV3-2|TRBJ1-4
ASSRQDSKLF
>TRBV20-1|TRBJ1-1
SAAAEEAF
>TRBV30|TRBJ1-5
AWSVGQGRQPQH
>TRBV15|TRBJ2-5
ATSSPGPWVTQY
>TRBV5-6|TRBJ1-1
ASSLERLNTEAF
>TRBV30|TRBJ2-1
AWSPSPSGSTNEQF
>TRBV7-9|TRBJ1-3
ASRGLAGNTIY
>TRBV7-2|TRBJ2-2
ASSLGALAGAKNTGELF
>TRBV7-9|TRBJ2-1
ASSLGGGYNEQF
>TRBV14|TRBJ1-6
ASSQVAGNSPLH
>TRBV30|TRBJ2-1
AWSRLDEQF
>TRBV4-2|TRBJ2-7
ASSQGLGDYEQY
>TRBV27|TRBJ2-3
ASSRPPGAGTDTQY
>TRBV21-1|TRBJ2-2
ASSPTGRGRWGELF
>TRBV5-4|TRBJ2-5
ASSSMTGETQY
>TRBV9|TRBJ2-3
ASSVGGTDTQY
>TRBV4-1|TRBJ2-7
ASSQWGGRTYEQY
>TRBV3-1/TRBV3-2|TRBJ2-5
ASSQPLLSRTGETQY
>TRBV28|TRBJ2-7
ASSLYWDRGRITYEQY
>TRBV5-6|TRBJ1-1
ASSLGAGVGIEAF
>TRBV18|TRBJ2-7
ASSSRRPDSPYEQY